The present T cell receptor (beta chain) was sequenced within a study of blood T cell repertoires in COVID-19. Study-level background: Samples came from the United States, Italy and Spain, spanning acute and convalescent COVID-19. PBMCs, B-cell-depleted T cells, or T cells provided the cDNA or gDNA that made up the material.

Methods used by the authors: Cell counts per sample came from amplifying reference gene primers. Some clones are missing from TCRdb's copy, which holds only in-frame ones; the method was immunoSEQ multiplex PCR. V and J calls and clone size are those listed in that table; D and trimming were worked out from the DNA. This sample has about 290,000 clones, with around four fifths found just once. Germline CDR1 MNHEY, CDR2 SVGAGI. The V and J ends lost 11 bases and 1 base, in that order; junction bases with no gene match: 5. This CDR3 has 13 amino acids. Only a few counts were recorded for this clone. Sequencing input: peripheral blood. The chain links TRBV6-5 to TRBJ1-1, with TRBD1 identical over 9 bases. This TCR came from a woman in her fifties or sixties with active or convalescent COVID-19. This chain's CDR3 is CAVGTGRNTEAFF. The DNA of the CDR3 is TGTGCCGTAGGGACAGGGAGGAACACTGAAGCTTTCTTT.